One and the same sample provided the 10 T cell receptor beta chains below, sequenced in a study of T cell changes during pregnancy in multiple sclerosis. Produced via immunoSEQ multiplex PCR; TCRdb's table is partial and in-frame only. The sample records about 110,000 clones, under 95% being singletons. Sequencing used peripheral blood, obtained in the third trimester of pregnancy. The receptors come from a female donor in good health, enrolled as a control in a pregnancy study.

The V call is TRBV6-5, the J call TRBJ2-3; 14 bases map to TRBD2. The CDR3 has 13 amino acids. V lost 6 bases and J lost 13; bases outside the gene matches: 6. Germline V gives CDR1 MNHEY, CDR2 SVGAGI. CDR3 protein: CASSPGLAGAKYF. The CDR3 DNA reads TGTGCCAGCAGCCCGGGACTAGCGGGGGCGAAGTATTTT.

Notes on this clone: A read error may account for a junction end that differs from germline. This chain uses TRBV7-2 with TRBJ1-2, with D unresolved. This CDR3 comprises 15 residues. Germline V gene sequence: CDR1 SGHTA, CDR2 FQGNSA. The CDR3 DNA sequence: TGTGCCAGCAGTTTAGGTGGCGGGGCTAACTATGGCTACACCTTC. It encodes CASSLGGGANYGYTF.

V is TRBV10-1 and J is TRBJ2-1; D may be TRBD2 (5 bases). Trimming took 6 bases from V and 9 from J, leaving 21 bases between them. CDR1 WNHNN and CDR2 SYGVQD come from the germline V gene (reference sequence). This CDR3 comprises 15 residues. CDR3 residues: CASRAAGADNCEQFF. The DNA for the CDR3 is TGCGCCAGCAGGGCCGCGGGTGCAGATAATTGTGAGCAGTTCTTC.

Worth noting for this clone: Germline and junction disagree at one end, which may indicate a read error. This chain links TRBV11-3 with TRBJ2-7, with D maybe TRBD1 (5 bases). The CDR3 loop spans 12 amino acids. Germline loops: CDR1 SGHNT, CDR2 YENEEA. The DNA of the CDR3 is TGTGCCAGCAGCTCGACAGCGCTTCAACTGCACTTC. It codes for CASSSTALQLHF.

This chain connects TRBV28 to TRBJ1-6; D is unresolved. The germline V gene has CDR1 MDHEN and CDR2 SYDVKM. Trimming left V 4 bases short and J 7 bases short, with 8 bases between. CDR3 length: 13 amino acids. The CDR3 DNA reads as TGTGCCAGCAGTTCGGGTCTCAATTCACCCCTCCACTTT. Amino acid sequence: CASSSGLNSPLHF.

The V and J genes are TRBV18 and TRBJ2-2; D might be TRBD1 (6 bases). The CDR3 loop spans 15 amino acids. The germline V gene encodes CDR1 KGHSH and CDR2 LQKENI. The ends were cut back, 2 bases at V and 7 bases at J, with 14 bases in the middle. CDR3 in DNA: TGTGCCAGCTCACCATTTACAGGGTCTAACGGGGAGCTGTTTTTT. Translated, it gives CASSPFTGSNGELFF.

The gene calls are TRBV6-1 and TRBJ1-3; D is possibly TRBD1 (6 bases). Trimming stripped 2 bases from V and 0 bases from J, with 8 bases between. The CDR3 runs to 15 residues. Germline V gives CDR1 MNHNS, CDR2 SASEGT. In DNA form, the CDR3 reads TGTGCCAGCAGTGAACAGGGGCTCTCTGGAAACACCATATATTTT. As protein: CASSEQGLSGNTIYF.

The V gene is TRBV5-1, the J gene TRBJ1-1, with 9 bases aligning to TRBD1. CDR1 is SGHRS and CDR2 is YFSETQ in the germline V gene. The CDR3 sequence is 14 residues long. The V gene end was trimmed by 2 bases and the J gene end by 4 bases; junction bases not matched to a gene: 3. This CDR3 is CASSLGQGSTEAFF. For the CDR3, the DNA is TGCGCCAGCAGCTTAGGACAGGGGAGCACTGAAGCTTTCTTT.

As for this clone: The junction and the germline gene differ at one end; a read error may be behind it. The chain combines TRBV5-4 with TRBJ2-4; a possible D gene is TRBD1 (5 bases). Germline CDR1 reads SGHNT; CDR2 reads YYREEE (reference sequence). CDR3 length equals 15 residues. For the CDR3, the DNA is TGTGCCAGCAGTTTGGACCCAGGGCAGAGAAACATTCAGTACTTC. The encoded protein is CASSLDPGQRNIQYF. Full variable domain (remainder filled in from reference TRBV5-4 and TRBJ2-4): ETGVTQSPTHLIKTRGQQVTLRCSSQSGHNTVSWYQQALGQGPQFIFQYYREEENGRGNFPPRFSGLQFPNYSSELNVNALELDDSALYLCASSLDPGQRNIQYFGAGTRLSVL.

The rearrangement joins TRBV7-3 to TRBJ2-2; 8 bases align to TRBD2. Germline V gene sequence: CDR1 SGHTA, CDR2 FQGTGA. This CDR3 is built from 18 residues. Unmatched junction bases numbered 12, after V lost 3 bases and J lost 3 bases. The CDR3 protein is CASSFAGGPAIYTGELFF. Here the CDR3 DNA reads TGTGCCAGCAGCTTCGCGGGGGGACCCGCTATATACACCGGGGAGCTGTTTTTT.